This T cell receptor (beta chain) was profiled in a study of T-cell memory formation after mild COVID-19. The germline V gene encodes CDR1 SNHLY and CDR2 FYNNEI. CDR3 length equals 13 residues. The V end lost 3 bases, the J end lost 4 bases, and 7 bases lay between the germline ends. One entry per CDR3 protein results from TCRdb running MiXCR on the 5' RACE reads. The sample carries a few hundred thousand distinct CDR3 sequences, about 15% recorded once. The sequencing input was PBMCs or a T cell subset sorted from them (not recorded which). This sequence was found in a man between 18 and 29 years old who had mild COVID-19 (a few samples of this study predate the infection). Cell type and time point are not known. The rearrangement uses TRBV2 and TRBJ2-1, with no clear D. This CDR3 is CASSELVYNEQFF. Written as DNA, the CDR3 is TGTGCCAGCAGTGAGCTCGTTTACAATGAGCAGTTCTTC.